A selection of T cell receptor beta chains follows, all from one sample in a study of beta chain features in type 1 diabetes. Data came from immunoSEQ multiplex PCR; TCRdb stores just in-frame clones and leaves some out. The data show a few hundred thousand clones, with less than 15% seen just once and under 0.02% held by the top ten. Sequences were obtained from naive CD4+ T cells from blood. Every receptor here comes from a woman aged 18-29 years in good health. Both conserved end residues are trimmed from each CDR3. Each record gives: V gene, CDR3 length, J gene, CDR3 protein.

V gene: TRBV29-1; CDR3 length: 12; J gene: TRBJ2-6; CDR3 protein: SVGPGAGANVLT
V gene: TRBV7-2; CDR3 length: 13; J gene: TRBJ2-7; CDR3 protein: ASSFGSGHSYEQY
V gene: TRBV28; CDR3 length: 13; J gene: TRBJ2-7; CDR3 protein: ASSLPGQGGYEQY
V gene: TRBV7-9; CDR3 length: 11; J gene: TRBJ2-3; CDR3 protein: ASSPLFSDTQY
V gene: TRBV6-5; CDR3 length: 12; J gene: TRBJ1-2; CDR3 protein: ASRVQGGSKGYT
V gene: TRBV2; CDR3 length: 13; J gene: TRBJ2-5; CDR3 protein: ASSAGTSVKETQY
V gene: TRBV29-1; CDR3 length: 12; J gene: TRBJ2-3; CDR3 protein: SAIAEQNTDTQY
V gene: TRBV28; CDR3 length: 12; J gene: TRBJ2-3; CDR3 protein: ASSLTGPPDTQY
V gene: TRBV18; CDR3 length: 13; J gene: TRBJ2-1; CDR3 protein: ASSPPQGVYNEQF
V gene: TRBV11-2; CDR3 length: 15; J gene: TRBJ2-5; CDR3 protein: ASSSQKGTGLVETQY
V gene: TRBV30; CDR3 length: 11; J gene: TRBJ2-1; CDR3 protein: ASTSGSPNEQF
V gene: TRBV30; CDR3 length: 12; J gene: TRBJ1-1; CDR3 protein: AWSVRTGRTEAF
V gene: TRBV7-2; CDR3 length: 11; J gene: TRBJ2-1; CDR3 protein: ASRAGTRWEQF
V gene: TRBV18; CDR3 length: 9; J gene: TRBJ2-7; CDR3 protein: ASSPDSEQY
V gene: TRBV5-4; CDR3 length: 12; J gene: TRBJ1-1; CDR3 protein: ASSKGLWNTEAF
V gene: TRBV4-1; CDR3 length: 14; J gene: TRBJ2-2; CDR3 protein: ASSQYGTGGTGELF
V gene: TRBV4-1; CDR3 length: 10; J gene: TRBJ1-5; CDR3 protein: ALRPSNQPQH
V gene: TRBV6-6; CDR3 length: 12; J gene: TRBJ2-7; CDR3 protein: ASSRGQTLYEQY
V gene: TRBV5-6; CDR3 length: 13; J gene: TRBJ2-1; CDR3 protein: ASSLGGRAGNEQF
V gene: TRBV6-6; CDR3 length: 11; J gene: TRBJ2-7; CDR3 protein: ATAGTFLAEQY
V gene: TRBV28; CDR3 length: 13; J gene: TRBJ1-5; CDR3 protein: ASGDSTGYGQPQH
V gene: TRBV4-1; CDR3 length: 14; J gene: TRBJ1-2; CDR3 protein: ASSQGTRGKRDGYT
V gene: TRBV5-1; CDR3 length: 11; J gene: TRBJ1-1; CDR3 protein: ASGQGANTEAF
V gene: TRBV7-2; CDR3 length: 15; J gene: TRBJ2-3; CDR3 protein: ASSSRPGTSGSDTQY
V gene: TRBV30; CDR3 length: 13; J gene: TRBJ2-1; CDR3 protein: ACPIGLAGNNEQF
V gene: TRBV27; CDR3 length: 17; J gene: TRBJ1-1; CDR3 protein: ASSLFQGTGRRVDTEAF
V gene: TRBV5-4; CDR3 length: 10; J gene: TRBJ1-5; CDR3 protein: ASSLDGQLAH
V gene: TRBV18; CDR3 length: 13; J gene: TRBJ2-4; CDR3 protein: ASSPAGLSKNIQY
V gene: TRBV28; CDR3 length: 13; J gene: TRBJ2-1; CDR3 protein: ASSSAGTGGNEQF
V gene: TRBV7-3; CDR3 length: 12; J gene: TRBJ2-7; CDR3 protein: ASSQSSGSYEQY
V gene: TRBV19; CDR3 length: 14; J gene: TRBJ2-6; CDR3 protein: ASSIHSRTGANVLT
V gene: TRBV7-8; CDR3 length: 14; J gene: TRBJ2-2; CDR3 protein: ASSLVGAVATGELF
V gene: TRBV9; CDR3 length: 13; J gene: TRBJ1-1; CDR3 protein: ASSVESGGITEAF
V gene: TRBV6-5; CDR3 length: 11; J gene: TRBJ2-5; CDR3 protein: ASIWQGRETQY
V gene: TRBV30; CDR3 length: 11; J gene: TRBJ2-1; CDR3 protein: AWSVQPLNEQF
V gene: TRBV7-3; CDR3 length: 13; J gene: TRBJ1-2; CDR3 protein: ASSWSSSDGYGYT
V gene: TRBV28; CDR3 length: 13; J gene: TRBJ2-1; CDR3 protein: ASSFGDRGNNEQF
V gene: TRBV28; CDR3 length: 10; J gene: TRBJ1-1; CDR3 protein: ASSLRQDGAF
V gene: TRBV29-1; CDR3 length: 11; J gene: TRBJ1-1; CDR3 protein: SVEELSGLGAF
V gene: TRBV23-1; CDR3 length: 11; J gene: TRBJ1-1; CDR3 protein: ASTAPPGRGAF
V gene: TRBV5-1; CDR3 length: 14; J gene: TRBJ2-3; CDR3 protein: ASSSDVAGGPDTQY
V gene: TRBV7-7; CDR3 length: 10; J gene: TRBJ2-1; CDR3 protein: ASSDIGYEQF
V gene: TRBV5-4; CDR3 length: 11; J gene: TRBJ2-5; CDR3 protein: ASSLAPEREQY
V gene: TRBV29-1; CDR3 length: 11; J gene: TRBJ2-7; CDR3 protein: SVGLRGTYEQY
V gene: TRBV29-1; CDR3 length: 11; J gene: TRBJ2-7; CDR3 protein: SDRDRGTYEQY
V gene: TRBV9; CDR3 length: 13; J gene: TRBJ2-3; CDR3 protein: ASSPSQGSTDTQY
V gene: TRBV28; CDR3 length: 13; J gene: TRBJ2-7; CDR3 protein: ASSPTSGSLSEQY
V gene: TRBV6-4; CDR3 length: 14; J gene: TRBJ2-1; CDR3 protein: ASSEVASGRHNEQF
V gene: TRBV25-1; CDR3 length: 13; J gene: TRBJ2-1; CDR3 protein: ATGTSGRVYNEQF
V gene: TRBV19; CDR3 length: 11; J gene: TRBJ2-4; CDR3 protein: ASMEEAKNIQY
V gene: TRBV5-1; CDR3 length: 12; J gene: TRBJ2-7; CDR3 protein: ASSHSGTGDEQY
V gene: TRBV4-2; CDR3 length: 14; J gene: TRBJ1-1; CDR3 protein: ASSQPPDRGNTEAF
V gene: TRBV9; CDR3 length: 11; J gene: TRBJ1-1; CDR3 protein: ASSVASNTEAF